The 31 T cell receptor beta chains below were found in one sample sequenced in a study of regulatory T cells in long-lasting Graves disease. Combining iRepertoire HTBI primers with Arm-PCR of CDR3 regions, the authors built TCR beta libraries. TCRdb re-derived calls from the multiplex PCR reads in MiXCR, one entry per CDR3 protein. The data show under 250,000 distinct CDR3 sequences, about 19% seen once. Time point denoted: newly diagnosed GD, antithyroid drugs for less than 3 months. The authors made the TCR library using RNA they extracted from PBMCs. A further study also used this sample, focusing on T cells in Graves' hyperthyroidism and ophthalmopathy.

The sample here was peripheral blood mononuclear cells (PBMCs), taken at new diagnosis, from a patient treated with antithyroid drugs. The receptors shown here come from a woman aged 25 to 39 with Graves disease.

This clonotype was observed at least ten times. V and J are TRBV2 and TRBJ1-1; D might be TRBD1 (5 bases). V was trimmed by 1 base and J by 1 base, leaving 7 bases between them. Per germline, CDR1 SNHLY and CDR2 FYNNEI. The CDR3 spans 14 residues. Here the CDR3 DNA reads TGTGCCAGCAGTGAAGAGGGGAAGAACACTGAAGCTTTCTTT. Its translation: CASSEEGKNTEAFF.

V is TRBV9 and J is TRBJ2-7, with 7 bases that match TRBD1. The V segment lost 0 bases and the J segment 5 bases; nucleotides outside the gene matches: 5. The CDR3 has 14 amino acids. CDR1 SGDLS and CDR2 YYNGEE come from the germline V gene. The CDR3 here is CASSVAGQQHEQYF. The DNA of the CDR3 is TGTGCCAGCAGCGTAGCGGGACAGCAACACGAGCAGTACTTC.

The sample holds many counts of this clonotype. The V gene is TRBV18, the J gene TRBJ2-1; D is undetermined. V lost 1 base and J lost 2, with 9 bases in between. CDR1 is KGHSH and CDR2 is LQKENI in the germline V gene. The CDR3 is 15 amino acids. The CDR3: CASSPRANAYNEQFF. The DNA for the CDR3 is TGTGCCAGCTCACCACGGGCGAACGCCTACAATGAGCAGTTCTTC.

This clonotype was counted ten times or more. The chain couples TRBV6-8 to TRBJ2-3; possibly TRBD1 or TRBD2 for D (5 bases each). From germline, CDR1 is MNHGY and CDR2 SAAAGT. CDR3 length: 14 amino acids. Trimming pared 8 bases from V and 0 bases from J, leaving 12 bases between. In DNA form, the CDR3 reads TGTGCCAGCCCGGGGCCGGAGAGCACAGATACGCAGTATTTT. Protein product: CASPGPESTDTQYF.

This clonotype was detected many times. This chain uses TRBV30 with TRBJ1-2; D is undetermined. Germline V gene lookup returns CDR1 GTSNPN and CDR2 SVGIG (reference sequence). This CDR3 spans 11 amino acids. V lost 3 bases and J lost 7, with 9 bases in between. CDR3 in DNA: TGTGCCTGGAGAAGGGAGGTTGGCTACACCTTC. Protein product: CAWRREVGYTF.

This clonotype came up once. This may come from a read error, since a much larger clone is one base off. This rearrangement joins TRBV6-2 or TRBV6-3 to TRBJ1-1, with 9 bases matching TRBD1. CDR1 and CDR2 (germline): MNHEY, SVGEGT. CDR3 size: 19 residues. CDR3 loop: CASSYSYLSGTGTNTEALF. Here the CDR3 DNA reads TGTGCCAGCAGTTACTCTTATCTATCGGGGACAGGGACTAACACTGAAGCTCTCTTT.

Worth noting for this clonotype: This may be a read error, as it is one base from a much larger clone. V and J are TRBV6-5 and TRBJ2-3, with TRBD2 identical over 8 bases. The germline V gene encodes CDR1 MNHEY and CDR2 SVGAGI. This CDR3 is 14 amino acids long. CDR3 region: CARSYSGGPDTQYF. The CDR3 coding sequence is TGTGCCCGCAGTTACAGCGGGGGCCCAGATACGCAGTATTTT.

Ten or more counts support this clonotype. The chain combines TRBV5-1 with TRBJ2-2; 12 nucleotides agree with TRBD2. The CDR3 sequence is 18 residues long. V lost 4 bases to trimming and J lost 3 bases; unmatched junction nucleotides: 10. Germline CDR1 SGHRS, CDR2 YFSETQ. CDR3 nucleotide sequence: TGCGCCAGCAGCCGGACCGGGACTAGCGGGTCTTACACCGGGGAGCTGTTTTTT. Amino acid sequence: CASSRTGTSGSYTGELFF.

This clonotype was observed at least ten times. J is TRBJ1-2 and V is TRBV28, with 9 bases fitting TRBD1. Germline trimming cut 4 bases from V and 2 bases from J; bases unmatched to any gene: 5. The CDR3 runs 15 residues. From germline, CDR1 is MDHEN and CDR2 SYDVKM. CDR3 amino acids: CASSSGQGRNYGYTF. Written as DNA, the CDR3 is TGTGCCAGCAGTTCGGGACAGGGAAGGAACTATGGCTACACCTTC.

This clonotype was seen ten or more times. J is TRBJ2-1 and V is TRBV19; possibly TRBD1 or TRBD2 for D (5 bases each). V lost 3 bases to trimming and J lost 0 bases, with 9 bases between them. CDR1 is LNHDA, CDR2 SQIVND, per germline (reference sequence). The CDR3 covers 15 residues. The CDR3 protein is CASSIGASSYNEQFF. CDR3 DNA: TGTGCCAGTAGTATCGGGGCAAGCTCCTACAATGAGCAGTTCTTC.

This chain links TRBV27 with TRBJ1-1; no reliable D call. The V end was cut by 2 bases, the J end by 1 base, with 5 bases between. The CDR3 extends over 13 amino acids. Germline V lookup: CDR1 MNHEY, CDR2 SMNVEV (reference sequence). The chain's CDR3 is CASSLERNTEAFF. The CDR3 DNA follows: TGTGCCAGCAGTTTAGAGAGGAACACTGAAGCTTTCTTT.

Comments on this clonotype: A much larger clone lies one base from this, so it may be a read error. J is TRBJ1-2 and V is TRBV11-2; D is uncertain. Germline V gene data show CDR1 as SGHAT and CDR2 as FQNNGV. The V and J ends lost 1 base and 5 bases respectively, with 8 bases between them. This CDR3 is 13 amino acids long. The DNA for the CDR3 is TGTGCCAGCAGCTTAGCCCGGGAGTATGGCTACACCTTC. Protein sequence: CASSLAREYGYTF. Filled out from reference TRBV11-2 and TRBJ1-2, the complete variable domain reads EAGVAQSPRYKIIEKRQSVAFWCNPISGHATLYWYQQILGQGPKLLIQFQNNGVVDDSQLPKDRFSAERLKGVDSTLKIQPAKLEDSAVYLCASSLAREYGYTFGSGTRLTVV.

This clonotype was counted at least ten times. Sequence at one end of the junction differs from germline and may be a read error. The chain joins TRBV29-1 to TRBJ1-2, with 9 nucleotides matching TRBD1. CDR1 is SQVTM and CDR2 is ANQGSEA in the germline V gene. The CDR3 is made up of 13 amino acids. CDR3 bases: TGCAGCGTTCAAGACAGGGGGGGCTATGGCTACACCTTC. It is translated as CSVQDRGGYGYTF.

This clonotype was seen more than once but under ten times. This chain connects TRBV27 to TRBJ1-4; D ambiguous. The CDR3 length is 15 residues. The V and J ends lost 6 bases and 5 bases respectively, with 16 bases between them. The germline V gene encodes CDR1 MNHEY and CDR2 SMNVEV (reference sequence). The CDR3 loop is CASSGTGLLNEKLFF. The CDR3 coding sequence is TGTGCCAGCAGCGGTACCGGGTTATTAAATGAAAAACTGTTTTTT. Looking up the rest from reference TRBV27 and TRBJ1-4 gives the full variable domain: EAQVTQNPRYLITVTGKKLTVTCSQNMNHEYMSWYRQDPGLGLRQIYYSMNVEVTDKGDVPEGYKVSRKEKRNFPLILESPSPNQTSLYFCASSGTGLLNEKLFFGSGTQLSVL.

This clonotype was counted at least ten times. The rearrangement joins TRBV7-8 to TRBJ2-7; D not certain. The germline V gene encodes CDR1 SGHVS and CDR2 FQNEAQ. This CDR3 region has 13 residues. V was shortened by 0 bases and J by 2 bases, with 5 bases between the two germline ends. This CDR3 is CASSLALAYEQYF. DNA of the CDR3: TGTGCCAGCAGCTTAGCGCTCGCCTACGAGCAGTACTTC.

CDR3 sequence: CASSQARGYNEQFF. In DNA form, the CDR3 reads TGTGCCAGCAGCCAAGCGAGGGGTTACAATGAGCAGTTCTTC. V usage is TRBV14 and J usage is TRBJ2-1, with D possibly being TRBD1 or TRBD2 (5 bases each). V was pared by 1 base and J by 4 bases, with 8 bases between. Per the germline V gene, CDR1 is SGHDN and CDR2 is FVKESK. The CDR3 has 14 residues.

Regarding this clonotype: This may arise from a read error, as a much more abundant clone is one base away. The CDR3, as DNA: TGTGCCAGCAGCTCCCCAGGGTACGAGGGGGAAAAACTGTTTTTT. Its protein product is CASSSPGYEGEKLFF. V is TRBV28 and J is TRBJ1-4; a possible D gene is TRBD1 (5 bases). V dropped 6 bases and J dropped 8 bases, with 19 bases sitting between them. The CDR3 length is 15 residues. Germline lookup yields CDR1 MDHEN and CDR2 SYDVKM.

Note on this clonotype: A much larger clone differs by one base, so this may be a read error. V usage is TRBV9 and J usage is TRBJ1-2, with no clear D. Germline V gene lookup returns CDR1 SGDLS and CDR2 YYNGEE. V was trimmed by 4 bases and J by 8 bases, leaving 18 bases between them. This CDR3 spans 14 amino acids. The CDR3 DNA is TGTGCCAGCAGCTCCCGACGGGGTTCTTGGGGCTACACCTTC. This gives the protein CASSSRRGSWGYTF.

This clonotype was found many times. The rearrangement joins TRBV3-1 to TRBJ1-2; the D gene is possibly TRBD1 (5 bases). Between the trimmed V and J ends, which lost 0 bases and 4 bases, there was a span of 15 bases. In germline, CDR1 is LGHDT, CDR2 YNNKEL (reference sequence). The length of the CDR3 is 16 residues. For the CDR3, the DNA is TGTGCCAGCAGCCAAGATCAGGCCAGGGTAGGCTATGGCTACACCTTC. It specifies CASSQDQARVGYGYTF.

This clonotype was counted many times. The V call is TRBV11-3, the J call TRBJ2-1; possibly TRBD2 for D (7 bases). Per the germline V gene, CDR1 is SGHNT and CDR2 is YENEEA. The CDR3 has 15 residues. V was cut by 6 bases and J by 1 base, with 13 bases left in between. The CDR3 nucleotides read TGTGCCAGCAGACTCGGGGGGCAGTCCTACAATGAGCAGTTCTTC. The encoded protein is CASRLGGQSYNEQFF.

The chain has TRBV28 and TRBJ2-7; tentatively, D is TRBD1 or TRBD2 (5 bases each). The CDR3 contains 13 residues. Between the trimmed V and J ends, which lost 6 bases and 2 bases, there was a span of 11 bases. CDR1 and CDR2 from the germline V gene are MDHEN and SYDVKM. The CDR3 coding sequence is TGTGCCAGCAGGGGACGGGGCCCCTACGAGCAGTACTTC. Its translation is CASRGRGPYEQYF. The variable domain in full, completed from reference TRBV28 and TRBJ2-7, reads DVKVTQSSRYLVKRTGEKVFLECVQDMDHENMFWYRQDPGLGLRLIYFSYDVKMKEKGDIPEGYSVSREKKERFSLILESASTNQTSMYLCASRGRGPYEQYFGPGTRLTVT.

The CDR3 DNA reads as TGTGCCAGCAGCCCCGCCGGCGGGAGCTCCTATAATTCACCCCTCCACTTT. Translating gives CASSPAGGSSYNSPLHF. This chain joins TRBV28 and TRBJ1-6; D not resolved. The ends were cut back, 6 bases at V and 0 bases at J, with 15 bases in the middle. CDR3 size: 17 residues. Germline CDR1 and CDR2: MDHEN and SYDVKM.

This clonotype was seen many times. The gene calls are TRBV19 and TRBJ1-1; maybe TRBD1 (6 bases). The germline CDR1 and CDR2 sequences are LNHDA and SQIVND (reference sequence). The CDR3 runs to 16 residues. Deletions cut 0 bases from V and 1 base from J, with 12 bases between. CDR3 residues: CASSIDWGGPNTEAFF. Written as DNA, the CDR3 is TGTGCCAGTAGTATAGATTGGGGGGGGCCGAACACTGAAGCTTTCTTT. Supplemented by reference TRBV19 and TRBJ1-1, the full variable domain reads DGGITQSPKYLFRKEGQNVTLSCEQNLNHDAMYWYRQDPGQGLRLIYYSQIVNDFQKGDIAEGYSVSREKKESFPLTVTSAQKNPTAFYLCASSIDWGGPNTEAFFGQGTRLTVV.

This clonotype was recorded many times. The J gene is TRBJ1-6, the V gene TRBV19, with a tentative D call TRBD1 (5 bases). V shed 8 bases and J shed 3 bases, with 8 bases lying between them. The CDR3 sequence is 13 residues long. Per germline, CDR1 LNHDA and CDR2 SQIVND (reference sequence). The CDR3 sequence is CASSGVYNSPLHF. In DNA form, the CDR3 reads TGTGCCAGTTCGGGGGTCTATAATTCACCCCTCCACTTT.

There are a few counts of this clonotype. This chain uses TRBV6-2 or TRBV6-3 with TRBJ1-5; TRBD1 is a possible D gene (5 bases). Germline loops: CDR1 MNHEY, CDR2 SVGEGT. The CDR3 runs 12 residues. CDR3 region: CGSQVGNQPQHF. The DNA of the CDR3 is TGTGGTTCACAGGTTGGCAATCAGCCCCAGCATTTT.

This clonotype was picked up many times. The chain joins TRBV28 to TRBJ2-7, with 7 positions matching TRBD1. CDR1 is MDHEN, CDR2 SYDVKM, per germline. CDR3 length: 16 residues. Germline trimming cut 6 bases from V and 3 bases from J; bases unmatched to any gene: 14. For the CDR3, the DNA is TGTGCCAGCAGCTTGGGCCTTGGGACAGTGGACTACGAGCAGTACTTC. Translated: CASSLGLGTVDYEQYF.

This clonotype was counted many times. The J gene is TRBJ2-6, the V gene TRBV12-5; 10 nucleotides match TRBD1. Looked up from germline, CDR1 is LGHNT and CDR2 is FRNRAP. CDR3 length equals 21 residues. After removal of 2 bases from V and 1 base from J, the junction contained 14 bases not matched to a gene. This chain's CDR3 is CASGLTARRGTGVSGANVLTF. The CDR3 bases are TGTGCTAGTGGTTTGACGGCCCGCAGAGGGACAGGGGTATCTGGGGCCAACGTCCTGACTTTC. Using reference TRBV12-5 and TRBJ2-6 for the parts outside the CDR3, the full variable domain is DARVTQTPRHKVTEMGQEVTMRCQPILGHNTVFWYRQTMMQGLELLAYFRNRAPLDDSGMPKDRFSAEMPDATLATLKIQPSEPRDSAVYFCASGLTARRGTGVSGANVLTFGAGSRLTVL.

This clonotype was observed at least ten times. CDR3 region: CASTFGTSGGNEQFF. The CDR3, as DNA: TGTGCCAGCACCTTTGGGACTAGCGGGGGTAATGAGCAGTTCTTC. V usage is TRBV12-3 or TRBV12-4 and J usage is TRBJ2-1; 14 positions agree with TRBD2. V dropped 7 bases and J dropped 7; count of bases not matched to a gene: 6. This CDR3 region has 15 residues.

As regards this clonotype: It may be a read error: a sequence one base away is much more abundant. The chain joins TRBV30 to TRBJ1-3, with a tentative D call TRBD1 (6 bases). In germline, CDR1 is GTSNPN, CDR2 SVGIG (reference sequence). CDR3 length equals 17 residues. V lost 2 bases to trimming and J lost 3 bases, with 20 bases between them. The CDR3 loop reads CAWSSWGLGAGGNTIYF. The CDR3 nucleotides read TGTGCCTGGAGTAGCTGGGGACTGGGGGCAGGTGGAAACACCATATATTTT.

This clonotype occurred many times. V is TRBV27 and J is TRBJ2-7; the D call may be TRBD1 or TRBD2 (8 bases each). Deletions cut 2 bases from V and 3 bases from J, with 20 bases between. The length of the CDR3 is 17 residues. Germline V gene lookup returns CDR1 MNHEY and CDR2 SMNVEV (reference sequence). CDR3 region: CASSLKGQGAGGYEQYF. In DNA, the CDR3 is TGTGCCAGCAGTTTAAAGGGCCAGGGGGCGGGGGGCTACGAGCAGTACTTC.

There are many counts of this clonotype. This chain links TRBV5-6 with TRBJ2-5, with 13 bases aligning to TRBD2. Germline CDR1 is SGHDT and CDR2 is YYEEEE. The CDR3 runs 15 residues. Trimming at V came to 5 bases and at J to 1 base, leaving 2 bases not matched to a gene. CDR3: CASRTSGGPQETQYF. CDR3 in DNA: TGTGCCAGCAGGACTAGCGGGGGGCCCCAAGAGACCCAGTACTTC. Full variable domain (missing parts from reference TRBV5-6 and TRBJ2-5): DAGVTQSPTHLIKTRGQQVTLRCSPKSGHDTVSWYQQALGQGPQFIFQYYEEEERQRGNFPDRFSGHQFPNYSSELNVNALLLGDSALYLCASRTSGGPQETQYFGPGTRLLVL.